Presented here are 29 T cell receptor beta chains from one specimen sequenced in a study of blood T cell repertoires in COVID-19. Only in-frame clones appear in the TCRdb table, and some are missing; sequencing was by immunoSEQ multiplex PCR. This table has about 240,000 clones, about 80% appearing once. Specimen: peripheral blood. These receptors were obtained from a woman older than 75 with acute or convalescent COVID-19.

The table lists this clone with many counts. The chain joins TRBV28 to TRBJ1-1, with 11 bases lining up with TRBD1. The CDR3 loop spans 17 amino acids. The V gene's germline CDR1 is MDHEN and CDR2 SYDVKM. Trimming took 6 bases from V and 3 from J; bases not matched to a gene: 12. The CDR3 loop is CASSSPGTGGRDTEAFF. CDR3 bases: TGTGCCAGCAGCTCCCCCGGGACAGGGGGTAGGGACACTGAAGCTTTCTTT.

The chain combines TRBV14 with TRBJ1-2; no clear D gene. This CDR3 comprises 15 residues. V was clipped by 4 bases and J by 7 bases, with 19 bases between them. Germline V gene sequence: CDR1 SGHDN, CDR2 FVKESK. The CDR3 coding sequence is TGTGCCAGCAGCCCGTTCAAAATCTCGTCTATTGGCTACACCTTC. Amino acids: CASSPFKISSIGYTF.

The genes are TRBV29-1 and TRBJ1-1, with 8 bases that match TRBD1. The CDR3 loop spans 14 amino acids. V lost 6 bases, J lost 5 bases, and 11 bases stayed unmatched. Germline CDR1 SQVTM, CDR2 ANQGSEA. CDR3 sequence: CSVPNQGANTEAFF. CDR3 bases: TGCAGCGTCCCCAACCAGGGGGCAAATACTGAAGCTTTCTTT.

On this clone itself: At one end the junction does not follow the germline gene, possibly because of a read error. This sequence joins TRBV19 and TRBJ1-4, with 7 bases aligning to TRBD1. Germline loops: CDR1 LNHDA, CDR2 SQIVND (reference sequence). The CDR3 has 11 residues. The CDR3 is CASSMDRRQIF. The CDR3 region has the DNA TGTGCCAGTAGTATGGACAGGCGACAAATTTTT.

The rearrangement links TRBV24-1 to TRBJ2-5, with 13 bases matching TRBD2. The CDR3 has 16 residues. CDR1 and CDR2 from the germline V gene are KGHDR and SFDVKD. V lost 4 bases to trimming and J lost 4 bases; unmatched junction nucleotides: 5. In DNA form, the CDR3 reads TGTGCCACCAGTGACCGCGGACTAGCGGGGGCAGAGACCCAGTACTTC. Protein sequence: CATSDRGLAGAETQYF.

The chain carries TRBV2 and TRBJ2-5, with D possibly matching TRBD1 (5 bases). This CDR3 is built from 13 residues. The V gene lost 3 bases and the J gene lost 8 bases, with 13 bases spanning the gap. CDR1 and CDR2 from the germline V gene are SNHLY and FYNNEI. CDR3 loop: CASSEEQDGTQYF. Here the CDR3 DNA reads TGTGCCAGCAGTGAGGAACAGGACGGAACCCAGTACTTC. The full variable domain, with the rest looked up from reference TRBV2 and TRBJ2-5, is EPEVTQTPSHQVTQMGQEVILRCVPISNHLYFYWYRQILGQKVEFLVSFYNNEISEKSEIFDDQFSVERPDGSNFTLKIRSTKLEDSAMYFCASSEEQDGTQYFGPGTRLLVL.

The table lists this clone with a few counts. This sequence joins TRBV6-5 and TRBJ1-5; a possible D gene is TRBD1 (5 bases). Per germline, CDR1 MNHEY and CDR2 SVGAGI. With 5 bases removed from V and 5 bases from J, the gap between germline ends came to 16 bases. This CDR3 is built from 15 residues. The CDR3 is CASSLQFTGDQPQHF. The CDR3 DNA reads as TGTGCCAGCAGTCTCCAATTTACAGGAGATCAGCCCCAGCATTTT.

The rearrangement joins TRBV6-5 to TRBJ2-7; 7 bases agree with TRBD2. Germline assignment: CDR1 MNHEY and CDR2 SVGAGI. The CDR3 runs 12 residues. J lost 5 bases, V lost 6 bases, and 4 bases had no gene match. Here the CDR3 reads CASSRAGDEQYF. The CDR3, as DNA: TGTGCCAGCAGCCGCGCGGGGGACGAGCAGTACTTC.

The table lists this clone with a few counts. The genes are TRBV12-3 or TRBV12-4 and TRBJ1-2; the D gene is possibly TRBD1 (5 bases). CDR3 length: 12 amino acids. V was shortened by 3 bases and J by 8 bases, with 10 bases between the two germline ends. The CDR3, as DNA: TGTGCCAGCAGTTTGAAGGGGAACGGCTACACCTTC. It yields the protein CASSLKGNGYTF.

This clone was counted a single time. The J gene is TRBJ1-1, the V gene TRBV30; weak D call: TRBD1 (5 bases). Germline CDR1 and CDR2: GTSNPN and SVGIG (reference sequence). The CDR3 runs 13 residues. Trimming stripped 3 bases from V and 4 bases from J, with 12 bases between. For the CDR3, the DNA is TGTGCCTGGAGCAGCAGGGTTGGCACTGAAGCTTTCTTT. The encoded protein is CAWSSRVGTEAFF.

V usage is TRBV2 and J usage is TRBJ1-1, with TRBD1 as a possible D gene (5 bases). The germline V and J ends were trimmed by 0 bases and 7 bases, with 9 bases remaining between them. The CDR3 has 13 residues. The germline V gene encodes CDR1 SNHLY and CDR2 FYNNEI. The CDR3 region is CASSEATVGEAFF. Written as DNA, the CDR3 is TGTGCCAGCAGTGAAGCGACAGTGGGTGAAGCTTTCTTT.

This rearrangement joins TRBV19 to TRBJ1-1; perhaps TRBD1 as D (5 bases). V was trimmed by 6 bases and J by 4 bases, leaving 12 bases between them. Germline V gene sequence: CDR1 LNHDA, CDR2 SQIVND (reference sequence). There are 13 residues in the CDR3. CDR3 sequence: CASRRGGFTEAFF. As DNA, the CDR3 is TGTGCCAGTAGGAGGGGAGGTTTCACTGAAGCTTTCTTT.

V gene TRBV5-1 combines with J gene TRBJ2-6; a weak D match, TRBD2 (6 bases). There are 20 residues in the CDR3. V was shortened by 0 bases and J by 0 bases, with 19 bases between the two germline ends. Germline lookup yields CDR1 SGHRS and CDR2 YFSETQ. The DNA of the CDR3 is TGCGCCAGCAGCTTGGGAGGCGGGACGAGCCTGGGCTCTGGGGCCAACGTCCTGACTTTC. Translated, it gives CASSLGGGTSLGSGANVLTF.

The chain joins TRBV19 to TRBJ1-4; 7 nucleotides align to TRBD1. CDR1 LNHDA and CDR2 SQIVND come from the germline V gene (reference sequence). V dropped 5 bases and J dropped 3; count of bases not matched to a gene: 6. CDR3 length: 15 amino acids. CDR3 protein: CASSWTGTANEKLFF. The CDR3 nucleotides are TGTGCCAGTAGTTGGACCGGGACAGCTAATGAAAAACTGTTTTTT.

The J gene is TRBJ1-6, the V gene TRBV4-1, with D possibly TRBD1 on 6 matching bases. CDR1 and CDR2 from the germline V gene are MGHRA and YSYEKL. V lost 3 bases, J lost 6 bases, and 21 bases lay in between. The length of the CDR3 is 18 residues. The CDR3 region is CASSHGRGDRRGNSPLHF. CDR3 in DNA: TGCGCCAGCAGCCATGGGAGGGGAGACAGGAGGGGTAATTCACCCCTCCACTTT.

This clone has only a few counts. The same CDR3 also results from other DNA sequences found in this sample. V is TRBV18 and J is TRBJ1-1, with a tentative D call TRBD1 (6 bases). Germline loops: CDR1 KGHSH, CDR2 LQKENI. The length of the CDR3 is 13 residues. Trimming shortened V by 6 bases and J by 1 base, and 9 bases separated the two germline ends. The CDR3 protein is CASSLDRNTEAFF. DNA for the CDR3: TGTGCCAGCTCTCTGGACAGGAACACTGAAGCTTTCTTT.

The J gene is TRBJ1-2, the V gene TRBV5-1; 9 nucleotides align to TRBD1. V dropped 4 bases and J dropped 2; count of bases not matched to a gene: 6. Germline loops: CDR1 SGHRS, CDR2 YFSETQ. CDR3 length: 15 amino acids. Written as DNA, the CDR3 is TGCGCCAGCAGCCCGGACGGACAGGGGAACTATGGCTACACCTTC. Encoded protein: CASSPDGQGNYGYTF.

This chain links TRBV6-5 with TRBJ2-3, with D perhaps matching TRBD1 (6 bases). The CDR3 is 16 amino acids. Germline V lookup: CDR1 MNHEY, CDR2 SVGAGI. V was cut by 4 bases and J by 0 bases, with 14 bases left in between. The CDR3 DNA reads TGTGCCAGCAGTTCCTACAGGGCTACTAGCACAGATACGCAGTATTTT. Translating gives CASSSYRATSTDTQYF.

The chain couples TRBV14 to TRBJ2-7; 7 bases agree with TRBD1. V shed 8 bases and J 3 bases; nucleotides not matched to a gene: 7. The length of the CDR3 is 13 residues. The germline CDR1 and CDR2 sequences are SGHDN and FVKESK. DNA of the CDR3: TGTGCCAGCCAAGGACAGGATCACTACGAGCAGTACTTC. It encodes CASQGQDHYEQYF. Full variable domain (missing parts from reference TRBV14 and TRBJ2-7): EAGVTQFPSHSVIEKGQTVTLRCDPISGHDNLYWYRRVMGKEIKFLLHFVKESKQDESGMPNNRFLAERTGGTYSTLKVQPAELEDSGVYFCASQGQDHYEQYFGPGTRLTVT.

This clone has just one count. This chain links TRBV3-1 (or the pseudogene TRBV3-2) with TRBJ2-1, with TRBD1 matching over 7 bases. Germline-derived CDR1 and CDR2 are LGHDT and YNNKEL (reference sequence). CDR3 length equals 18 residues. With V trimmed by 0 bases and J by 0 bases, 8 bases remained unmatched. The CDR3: CASSQDRQGQGSYNEQFF. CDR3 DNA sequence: TGTGCCAGCAGCCAAGATCGACAGGGTCAAGGCTCCTACAATGAGCAGTTCTTC.

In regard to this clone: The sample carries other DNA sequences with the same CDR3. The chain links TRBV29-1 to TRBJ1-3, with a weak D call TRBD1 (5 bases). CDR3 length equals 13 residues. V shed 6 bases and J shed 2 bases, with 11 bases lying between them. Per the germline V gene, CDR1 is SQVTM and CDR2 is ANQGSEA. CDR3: CSVGQGTGNTIYF. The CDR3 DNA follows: TGCAGCGTCGGTCAGGGCACTGGAAACACCATATATTTT.

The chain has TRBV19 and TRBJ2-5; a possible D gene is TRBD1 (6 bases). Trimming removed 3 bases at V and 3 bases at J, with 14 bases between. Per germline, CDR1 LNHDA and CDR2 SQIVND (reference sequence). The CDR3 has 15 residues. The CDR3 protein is CASSMGARWEETQYF. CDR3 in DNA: TGTGCCAGTAGTATGGGGGCCCGGTGGGAAGAGACCCAGTACTTC.

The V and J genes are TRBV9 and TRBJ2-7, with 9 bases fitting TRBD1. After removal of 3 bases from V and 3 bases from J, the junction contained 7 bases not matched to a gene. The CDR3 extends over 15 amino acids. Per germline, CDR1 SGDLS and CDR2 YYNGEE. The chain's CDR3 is CASSGGDRVGYEQYF. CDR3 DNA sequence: TGTGCCAGCAGCGGGGGGGACAGGGTAGGCTACGAGCAGTACTTC.

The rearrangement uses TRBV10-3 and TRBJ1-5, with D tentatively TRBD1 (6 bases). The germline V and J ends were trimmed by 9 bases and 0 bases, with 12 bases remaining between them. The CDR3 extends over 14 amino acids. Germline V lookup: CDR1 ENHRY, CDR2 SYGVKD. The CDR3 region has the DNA TGTGCCATTGGGGGCCAGTATAGCAATCAGCCCCAGCATTTT. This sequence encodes CAIGGQYSNQPQHF.

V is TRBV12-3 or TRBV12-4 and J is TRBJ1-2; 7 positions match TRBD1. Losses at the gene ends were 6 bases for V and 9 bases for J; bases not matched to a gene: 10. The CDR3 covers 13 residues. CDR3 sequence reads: CASRSPGGSRYTF. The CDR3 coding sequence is TGTGCCAGCAGGTCCCCAGGGGGGTCGCGCTACACCTTC.

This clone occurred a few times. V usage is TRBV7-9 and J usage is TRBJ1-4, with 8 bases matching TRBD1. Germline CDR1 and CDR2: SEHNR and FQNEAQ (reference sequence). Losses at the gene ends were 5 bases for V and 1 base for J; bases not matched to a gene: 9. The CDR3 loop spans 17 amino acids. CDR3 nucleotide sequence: TGTGCCAGCAGCATGACGACAGGGGAAGTAACTAATGAAAAACTGTTTTTT. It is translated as CASSMTTGEVTNEKLFF.

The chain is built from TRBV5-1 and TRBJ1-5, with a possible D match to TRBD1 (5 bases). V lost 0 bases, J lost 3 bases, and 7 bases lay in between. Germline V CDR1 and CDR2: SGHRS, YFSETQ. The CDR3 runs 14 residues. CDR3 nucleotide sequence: TGCGCCAGCAGCTTGGAAGGGGACAATCAGCCCCAGCATTTT. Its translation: CASSLEGDNQPQHF.

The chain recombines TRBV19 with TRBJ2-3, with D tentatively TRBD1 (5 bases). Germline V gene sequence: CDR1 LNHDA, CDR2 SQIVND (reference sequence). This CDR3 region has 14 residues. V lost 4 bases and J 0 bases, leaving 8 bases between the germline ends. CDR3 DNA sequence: TGTGCCAGTAGTAGTAGGGGTAGCACAGATACGCAGTATTTT. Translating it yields CASSSRGSTDTQYF.

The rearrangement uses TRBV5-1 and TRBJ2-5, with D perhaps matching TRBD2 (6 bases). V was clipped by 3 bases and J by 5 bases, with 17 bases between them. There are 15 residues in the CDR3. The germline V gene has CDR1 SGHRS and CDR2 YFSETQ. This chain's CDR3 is CASSSEGRATETQYF. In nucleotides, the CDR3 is TGCGCCAGCAGCTCGGAGGGGCGGGCGACGGAGACCCAGTACTTC.